This TCR beta chain is drawn from a study of beta chain features in type 1 diabetes. Background on the study: The patients were much like the healthy donors in age, gender and cell yields. Study-level findings and limits: For TCRB rearrangement, an influence of HLA type remained unresolved here. Relative to healthy donors, patients appeared to have naive, central memory and Treg TCRB repertoires that were more similar.

This clone was recorded many times. Its antigen is unknown. CDR1 is ENHRY and CDR2 is SYGVKD in the germline V gene. V was clipped by 6 bases and J by 13 bases; unmatched bases: 12. This CDR3 has 13 residues. Sorted populations were all over 98% pure. The isolated RNA, all of it, was reverse transcribed, so expressed TCRB transcripts were what got sequenced. Assay used: immunoSEQ multiplex PCR; TCRdb lists only in-frame clones, some missing. The repertoire includes 120,000 to 150,000 clones, more than 9% of them detected once, and 1% to 1.5% sits in the top ten. The chain links TRBV10-3 to TRBJ2-3, with 8 bases that match TRBD2. The TCR was taken from a man between 18 and 35 years old in good health. The specimen was naive CD4+ T cells from blood. In nucleotides, the CDR3 is TGTGCCATCAGAGAGAGCGGGGGCCGGGGGGAGTATTTT. Its protein product is CAIRESGGRGEYF.